The 29 T cell receptor beta chains given below trace back to one sample, sequenced in a study of blood T cell repertoires in COVID-19. Assay: immunoSEQ multiplex PCR; the TCRdb copy retains only in-frame clones and omits some. The sample includes fewer than 300,000 clones, around 87% of them seen just once. Sequencing was carried out using peripheral blood. These receptors were obtained from a woman in her 40s who had recovered from COVID-19.

This chain links TRBV7-9 with TRBJ1-5; TRBD1 might be the D (6 bases). CDR3 length equals 11 residues. Germline CDR1 and CDR2: SEHNR and FQNEAQ (reference sequence). Between the trimmed V and J ends, which lost 5 bases and 9 bases, there was a span of 8 bases. The CDR3 bases are TGTGCCAGCAGCGAAGGGGGGCCCCAGCATTTT. This translates into CASSEGGPQHF.

CDR3 protein: CASEALSNEQFF. The CDR3 nucleotides are TGTGCCTCGGAGGCCCTTAGCAATGAGCAGTTCTTC. The chain is built from TRBV7-9 and TRBJ2-1, with a weak D call TRBD2 (5 bases). The CDR3 spans 12 residues. Trimming removed 11 bases at V and 6 bases at J, with 14 bases between. Germline assignment: CDR1 SEHNR and CDR2 FQNEAQ (reference sequence).

This chain connects TRBV2 to TRBJ2-7; 8 nucleotides match TRBD1. Germline V lookup: CDR1 SNHLY, CDR2 FYNNEI. V trimming: 7 bases; J trimming: 6 bases; junction bases outside the gene matches: 8. The CDR3 runs 13 residues. CDR3 sequence reads: CASIRDRKGEQYF. DNA for the CDR3: TGTGCCAGCATCCGGGACAGGAAAGGCGAGCAGTACTTC.

This clone was seen only once. The chain joins TRBV30 to TRBJ1-5; 10 bases agree with TRBD1. Germline CDR1 GTSNPN, CDR2 SVGIG (reference sequence). This CDR3 is built from 16 residues. The junction had 8 bases not matched to a gene; V was cut back by 1 base and J by 5 bases. CDR3 nucleotide sequence: TGTGCCTGGAGTGCCTCCTGGGACAGGGGTGATCAGCCCCAGCATTTT. Translating it yields CAWSASWDRGDQPQHF.

In regard to this clone: The sample holds other DNA sequences that translate to the same CDR3. This rearrangement joins TRBV7-8 to TRBJ2-1; TRBD1 might be the D (5 bases). CDR1 and CDR2 from the germline V gene are SGHVS and FQNEAQ. There are 12 residues in the CDR3. The V and J ends lost 3 bases and 6 bases respectively, with 6 bases between them. The CDR3 DNA sequence: TGTGCCAGCAGCTTGCAGGGCAATGAGCAGTTCTTC. It is translated as CASSLQGNEQFF.

V is TRBV6-4 and J is TRBJ2-1; 9 nucleotides align to TRBD1. With V trimmed by 6 bases and J by 8 bases, 2 bases remained unmatched. Germline lookup yields CDR1 MRHNA and CDR2 SNTAGT. The CDR3 is 12 residues long. CDR3 protein: CASRGTGHEQFF. CDR3 coding DNA: TGTGCCAGCAGAGGGACAGGGCATGAGCAGTTCTTC.

The genes are TRBV23-1 and TRBJ2-3; D is unresolved. TRBV23-1 is noted as an ORF with a role that remains uncertain. The CDR3 extends over 17 amino acids. V was trimmed by 4 bases and J by 2 bases, leaving 19 bases between them. The chain's CDR3 is CASSLRRCLTHTDTQYF. The CDR3 DNA sequence: TGCGCCAGCAGTCTAAGGCGGTGTCTTACCCACACAGATACGCAGTATTTT.

The chain joins TRBV9 to TRBJ1-2, with D hard to call. The CDR3 is made up of 12 amino acids. Germline assignment: CDR1 SGDLS and CDR2 YYNGEE. V was clipped by 4 bases and J by 8 bases, with 12 bases between them. CDR3 DNA sequence: TGTGCCAGCAGCTTGGGAGGGAACGGCTACACCTTC. Translated, it gives CASSLGGNGYTF.

The chain uses TRBV12-3 or TRBV12-4 and TRBJ1-2, with D hard to call. This CDR3 is 11 amino acids long. The V gene lost 3 bases and the J gene lost 7 bases, with 6 bases spanning the gap. Here the CDR3 DNA reads TGTGCCAGCAGTTTGAAGCGTGGCTACACCTTC. Its protein is CASSLKRGYTF.

This chain connects TRBV7-9 to TRBJ2-7; possibly TRBD2 for D (5 bases). The V end lost 5 bases, the J end lost 0 bases, and 14 bases lay between the germline ends. The CDR3 runs 15 residues. Germline V gene lookup returns CDR1 SEHNR and CDR2 FQNEAQ (reference sequence). This CDR3 reads CASSPHPGGSYEQYF. The CDR3 nucleotides read TGTGCCAGCAGCCCTCACCCAGGAGGCTCCTACGAGCAGTACTTC.

The J gene is TRBJ1-2, the V gene TRBV7-2; tentative D call: TRBD1 (6 bases). The length of the CDR3 is 12 residues. Germline values: CDR1 SGHTA, CDR2 FQGNSA. V was pared by 1 base and J by 9 bases, with 9 bases between. The CDR3 is CASSLGDNRYTF. DNA of the CDR3: TGTGCCAGCAGCTTAGGGGACAACCGCTACACCTTC. The whole variable domain, remainder taken from reference TRBV7-2 and TRBJ1-2, is GAGVSQSPSNKVTEKGKDVELRCDPISGHTALYWYRQSLGQGLEFLIYFQGNSAPDKSGLPSDRFSAERTGGSVSTLTIQRTQQEDSAVYLCASSLGDNRYTFGSGTRLTVV.

This clone was observed a single time. This chain connects TRBV19 to TRBJ1-2; the D is unclear. The V end lost 3 bases, the J end lost 7 bases, and 9 bases lay between the germline ends. The germline V gene has CDR1 LNHDA and CDR2 SQIVND (reference sequence). There are 12 residues in the CDR3. The CDR3 sequence: CASSMSEAGYTF. The CDR3 DNA sequence: TGTGCCAGTAGTATGAGCGAGGCTGGCTACACCTTC.

The chain combines TRBV7-9 with TRBJ2-1; tentative D call: TRBD2 (5 bases). Germline CDR1 reads SEHNR; CDR2 reads FQNEAQ (reference sequence). V shed 4 bases and J shed 0 bases, with 10 bases lying between them. The CDR3 totals 15 residues. CDR3 DNA: TGTGCCAGCAGCTCAACTAGGAACTCCTACAATGAGCAGTTCTTC. It yields the protein CASSSTRNSYNEQFF.

CDR3 coding DNA: TGTGCCAGCAGGGCTACTAGCACCACCGGGGAGCTGTTTTTT. Protein: CASRATSTTGELFF. The rearrangement links TRBV6-5 to TRBJ2-2; a possible D gene is TRBD2 (6 bases). Germline V CDR1 and CDR2: MNHEY, SVGAGI. V was cut by 6 bases and J by 4 bases, with 12 bases left in between. CDR3 length: 14 residues.

The chain uses TRBV9 and TRBJ2-5; TRBD2 aligns across 7 bases. Germline-derived CDR1 and CDR2 are SGDLS and YYNGEE. The V and J ends lost 1 base and 5 bases, in that order; junction bases with no gene match: 2. The CDR3 consists of 13 residues. CDR3 bases: TGTGCCAGCAGCGTAAGTAGCGGGGAGACCCAGTACTTC. Translation gives CASSVSSGETQYF.

The genes are TRBV4-3 and TRBJ1-2; possibly TRBD1 for D (5 bases). V dropped 2 bases and J dropped 2 bases, with 12 bases sitting between them. The germline gives CDR1 LGHNA, CDR2 YSLEER. The CDR3 consists of 15 residues. The CDR3 DNA sequence: TGCGCCAGCAGCCAAAGGTCAGGGAGGAACTATGGCTACACCTTC. Its translation: CASSQRSGRNYGYTF.

This chain joins TRBV5-6 and TRBJ1-6, with 7 positions matching TRBD1. J lost 7 bases, V lost 4 bases, and 8 bases had no gene match. The CDR3 contains 15 residues. Germline CDR1 SGHDT, CDR2 YYEEEE. The chain's CDR3 is CASSPPGQRNSPLHF. The CDR3 coding sequence is TGTGCCAGCAGCCCCCCGGGACAGAGGAATTCACCCCTCCACTTT. Drawing the rest from reference TRBV5-6 and TRBJ1-6, the complete variable domain is DAGVTQSPTHLIKTRGQQVTLRCSPKSGHDTVSWYQQALGQGPQFIFQYYEEEERQRGNFPDRFSGHQFPNYSSELNVNALLLGDSALYLCASSPPGQRNSPLHFGNGTRLTVT.

This clone was seen a few times. The chain has TRBV27 and TRBJ1-2, with D maybe TRBD1 (5 bases). Germline CDR1 and CDR2: MNHEY and SMNVEV (reference sequence). This CDR3 is 15 amino acids long. Trimming cost V 3 bases and J 4 bases, with 15 bases left between them. The CDR3 nucleotides are TGTGCCAGCAGTTTGGGGGGGAAATCGGGCTATGGCTACACCTTC. It codes for CASSLGGKSGYGYTF.

The V and J genes are TRBV2 and TRBJ2-3; 8 nucleotides agree with TRBD1. CDR3 size: 14 residues. Losses at the gene ends were 10 bases for V and 3 bases for J; bases not matched to a gene: 9. The germline V gene encodes CDR1 SNHLY and CDR2 FYNNEI. The CDR3 DNA reads as TGTGCCACCCAAAAGCAGGGGGCTACAGATACGCAGTATTTT. This translates into CATQKQGATDTQYF.

This chain connects TRBV27 to TRBJ2-2; 8 nucleotides match TRBD1. Germline assignment: CDR1 MNHEY and CDR2 SMNVEV (reference sequence). The junction had 6 bases not matched to a gene; V was cut back by 3 bases and J by 3 bases. The CDR3 runs 16 residues. CDR3 nucleotides: TGTGCCAGCAGTTTTAGGGCAGGGGGCGACACCGGGGAGCTGTTTTTT. It codes for CASSFRAGGDTGELFF.

The gene calls are TRBV15 and TRBJ1-4; weak D call: TRBD1 (6 bases). Germline CDR1 reads LNHNV; CDR2 reads YYDKDF (reference sequence). CDR3 length: 15 amino acids. V lost 1 base and J 8 bases, leaving 14 bases between the germline ends. CDR3: CATSRAPDSGEKLFF. DNA for the CDR3: TGTGCCACCAGCAGAGCCCCGGACAGTGGGGAAAAACTGTTTTTT.

This sequence joins TRBV5-1 and TRBJ2-3; tentative D call: TRBD1 (6 bases). The CDR3 consists of 14 residues. Deletions cut 4 bases from V and 0 bases from J, with 9 bases between. From germline, CDR1 is SGHRS and CDR2 YFSETQ. CDR3 region: CASSHGTSTDTQYF. The CDR3 DNA follows: TGCGCCAGCAGCCACGGGACAAGCACAGATACGCAGTATTTT.

The rearrangement uses TRBV27 and TRBJ1-5; tentative D call: TRBD1 (5 bases). The CDR3 has 14 residues. Trimming took off 3 bases at V and 6 bases at J, with 12 bases between the two ends. Per germline, CDR1 MNHEY and CDR2 SMNVEV (reference sequence). Written as DNA, the CDR3 is TGTGCCAGCAGTTTTCAGGGATCAAGTCAGCCCCAGCATTTT. Translation gives CASSFQGSSQPQHF.

The gene calls are TRBV7-9 and TRBJ2-3; D not resolved. The germline V gene has CDR1 SEHNR and CDR2 FQNEAQ (reference sequence). V was cut by 5 bases and J by 6 bases, with 9 bases left in between. This CDR3 has 12 amino acids. The CDR3 DNA sequence: TGTGCCAGCAGCCCGAGCGCGGATACGCAGTATTTT. Encoded protein: CASSPSADTQYF.

The chain has TRBV5-1 and TRBJ2-7; TRBD1 is a possible D gene (5 bases). V was cut by 2 bases and J by 7 bases, with 10 bases left in between. The CDR3 is 12 amino acids. In germline, CDR1 is SGHRS, CDR2 YFSETQ. This CDR3 reads CASSFPGNEQYF. CDR3 in DNA: TGCGCCAGCAGCTTCCCAGGGAATGAGCAGTACTTC.

V and J are TRBV5-6 and TRBJ1-1; a weak D match, TRBD1 (6 bases). The CDR3 sequence is 14 residues long. Germline CDR1 and CDR2: SGHDT and YYEEEE. Trimming stripped 0 bases from V and 1 base from J, with 7 bases between. Here the CDR3 reads CASSLVRGNTEAFF. CDR3 coding DNA: TGTGCCAGCAGCTTGGTCAGGGGGAACACTGAAGCTTTCTTT. Full variable domain (missing parts from reference TRBV5-6 and TRBJ1-1): DAGVTQSPTHLIKTRGQQVTLRCSPKSGHDTVSWYQQALGQGPQFIFQYYEEEERQRGNFPDRFSGHQFPNYSSELNVNALLLGDSALYLCASSLVRGNTEAFFGQGTRLTVV.

V is TRBV19 and J is TRBJ1-1, with a tentative D call TRBD1 (5 bases). CDR1 and CDR2 (germline): LNHDA, SQIVND (reference sequence). Trimming took off 6 bases at V and 2 bases at J, with 16 bases between the two ends. This CDR3 has 15 residues. For the CDR3, the DNA is TGTGCCAGTAGCACACCAGGGCTACCTAACACTGAAGCTTTCTTT. It codes for CASSTPGLPNTEAFF.

The chain carries TRBV21-1 and TRBJ2-1; TRBD2, the D gene given by the table, was not confirmed from the DNA. TRBV21-1 is a documented pseudogene. The CDR3 has 16 amino acids. The CDR3 region has the DNA TGTGCCAGCCCCAGGATAATTAGCGGGGGATGGGATGAGCAGTTCTTC. Translating gives CASPRIISGGWDEQFF.

With respect to this clone: The same CDR3 arises from other DNA sequences in this sample as well. The V and J genes are TRBV3-1 (or the pseudogene TRBV3-2) and TRBJ1-4; 7 positions agree with TRBD1. The CDR3 runs 15 residues. Per germline, CDR1 LGHDT and CDR2 YNNKEL (reference sequence). After removal of 3 bases from V and 5 bases from J, the junction contained 6 bases not matched to a gene. CDR3 amino acids: CASSQVTGLNEKLFF. The CDR3, as DNA: TGTGCCAGCAGCCAGGTGACAGGGTTAAATGAAAAACTGTTTTTT.